This record covers a single T cell receptor beta chain. The data were obtained in a study of T cell responses to AZD1222 COVID-19 vaccine. Sequencing used immunoSEQ multiplex PCR; TCRdb keeps in-frame clones, though not all of them. The sample includes roughly 120,000 clones, about 90% of them seen just once. V lost 3 bases to trimming and J lost 5 bases, with 13 bases between them. This CDR3 comprises 14 residues. Germline assignment: CDR1 KGHSH and CDR2 LQKENI. Specimen: peripheral blood, collected 28 days after the second AZD1222 dose. The rearrangement uses TRBV18 and TRBJ1-1; D uncertain. The receptor was derived from an adult who received the AZD1222 COVID-19 vaccine. CDR3 sequence: CASSPTAQETEAFF. The CDR3 DNA follows: TGTGCCAGCTCACCCACCGCCCAAGAAACTGAAGCTTTCTTT.